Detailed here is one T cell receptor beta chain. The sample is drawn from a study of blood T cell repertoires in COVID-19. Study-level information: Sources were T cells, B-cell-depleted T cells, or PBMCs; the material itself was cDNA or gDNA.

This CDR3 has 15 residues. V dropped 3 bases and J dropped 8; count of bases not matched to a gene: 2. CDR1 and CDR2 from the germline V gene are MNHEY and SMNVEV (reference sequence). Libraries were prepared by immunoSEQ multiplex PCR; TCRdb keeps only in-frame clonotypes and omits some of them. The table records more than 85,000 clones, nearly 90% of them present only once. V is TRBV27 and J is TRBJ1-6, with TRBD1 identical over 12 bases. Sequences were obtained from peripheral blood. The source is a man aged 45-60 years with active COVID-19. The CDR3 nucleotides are TGTGCCAGCAGTTTCCGGGACAGGGGGCATTCACCCCTCCACTTT. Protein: CASSFRDRGHSPLHF.